This is a list of T cell receptor beta chains from one sample in a study of PD-1 blockade in classical Hodgkin lymphoma. Profiled with immunoSEQ multiplex PCR; TCRdb holds only in-frame clones, not every one. The table has 25,000 to 30,000 clones, 90% to 95% seen once. The specimen was peripheral blood mononuclear cells (PBMCs). All receptors come from a human donor with classical Hodgkin lymphoma. The CDR3 runs from the conserved cysteine through the conserved F or W. The D gene is left open where the match is weak. Some rows mark clone size as missing; the rest say once, few, many or name a class of expanded clone.

J gene: TRBJ1-4
D gene: .
V gene: TRBV6-1
clone size: .
CDR3 protein: CASSEVLGEKLFF
CDR3 DNA: TGTGCCAGCAGTGAAGTGCTGGGGGAAAAACTGTTTTTT

J gene: TRBJ2-3
D gene: TRBD2
V gene: TRBV18
clone size: once
CDR3 protein: CASSASGSTDTQYF
CDR3 DNA: TGTGCCAGCTCAGCTAGCGGGAGCACAGATACGCAGTATTTT

J gene: TRBJ2-2
D gene: .
V gene: TRBV5-5
clone size: .
CDR3 protein: CASSVGIRPNTGELFF
CDR3 DNA: TGTGCCAGCAGCGTCGGGATCCGCCCGAACACCGGGGAGCTGTTTTTT

J gene: TRBJ2-2
D gene: .
V gene: TRBV7-6
clone size: once
CDR3 protein: CASSLGRGAGELFF
CDR3 DNA: TGTGCCAGCAGCTTAGGGCGGGGAGCCGGGGAGCTGTTTTTT

J gene: TRBJ2-7
D gene: .
V gene: TRBV5-1
clone size: .
CDR3 protein: CASSLEAGYEQYF
CDR3 DNA: TGCGCCAGCAGCTTGGAGGCCGGCTACGAGCAGTACTTC

J gene: TRBJ2-1
D gene: TRBD2
V gene: TRBV10-3
clone size: .
CDR3 protein: CAISESTGSGRANEQFF
CDR3 DNA: TGTGCCATCAGTGAGTCGACGGGTAGCGGGAGGGCCAATGAGCAGTTCTTC

J gene: TRBJ2-2
D gene: TRBD1
V gene: TRBV5-1
clone size: .
CDR3 protein: CASSQGGLGVTGELFF
CDR3 DNA: TGCGCCAGCAGCCAAGGGGGCTTAGGGGTCACCGGGGAGCTGTTTTTT

J gene: TRBJ2-3
D gene: TRBD2
V gene: TRBV28
clone size: .
CDR3 protein: CASSLASGGTDTQYF
CDR3 DNA: TGTGCCAGCAGTTTGGCTAGCGGGGGCACAGATACGCAGTATTTT

J gene: TRBJ1-2
D gene: .
V gene: TRBV2
clone size: .
CDR3 protein: CASTLEEGSHGYTF
CDR3 DNA: TGTGCCAGCACCCTTGAGGAGGGAAGCCATGGCTACACCTTC

J gene: TRBJ2-1
D gene: TRBD2
V gene: TRBV18
clone size: .
CDR3 protein: CASSPRLAGDGDEQFF
CDR3 DNA: TGTGCCAGCTCACCTCGACTAGCGGGAGATGGTGATGAGCAGTTCTTC

J gene: TRBJ2-2
D gene: TRBD2
V gene: TRBV9
clone size: .
CDR3 protein: CASSSGGGRNTGELFF
CDR3 DNA: TGTGCCAGCAGCAGCGGGGGAGGCCGGAACACCGGGGAGCTGTTTTTT

J gene: TRBJ2-1
D gene: TRBD1
V gene: TRBV6-5
clone size: .
CDR3 protein: CASSKGTGVYNEQFF
CDR3 DNA: TGTGCCAGCAGTAAGGGGACAGGGGTTTACAATGAGCAGTTCTTC

J gene: TRBJ2-7
D gene: .
V gene: TRBV7-2
clone size: .
CDR3 protein: CASSLAVGTAYEQYF
CDR3 DNA: TGTGCCAGCAGCTTAGCGGTCGGAACTGCTTACGAGCAGTACTTC

J gene: TRBJ1-1
D gene: TRBD1
V gene: TRBV6-5
clone size: .
CDR3 protein: CASSYSPGGREAFF
CDR3 DNA: TGTGCCAGCAGTTACTCGCCAGGGGGGCGTGAAGCTTTCTTT

J gene: TRBJ2-1
D gene: TRBD2
V gene: TRBV7-2
clone size: .
CDR3 protein: CASSLVFGRAYNEQFF
CDR3 DNA: TGTGCCAGCAGCTTAGTTTTCGGGAGGGCCTACAATGAGCAGTTCTTC

J gene: TRBJ2-3
D gene: .
V gene: TRBV7-2
clone size: .
CDR3 protein: CASSLRGLGAGAGDTQYF
CDR3 DNA: TGTGCCAGCAGCTTACGGGGCCTTGGAGCAGGGGCAGGAGATACGCAGTATTTT

J gene: TRBJ2-3
D gene: TRBD2
V gene: TRBV7-2
clone size: .
CDR3 protein: CASSLAPLAGTSTDTQYF
CDR3 DNA: TGTGCCAGCAGCTTAGCGCCACTAGCGGGAACTAGCACAGATACGCAGTATTTT

J gene: TRBJ2-3
D gene: TRBD2
V gene: TRBV7-4
clone size: .
CDR3 protein: CASSLRLAGYGTDTQYF
CDR3 DNA: TGTGCCAGCAGCCTACGACTAGCGGGATATGGCACAGATACGCAGTATTTT

J gene: TRBJ2-5
D gene: TRBD2
V gene: TRBV7-2
clone size: once
CDR3 protein: CASSFGLAETQETQYF
CDR3 DNA: TGTGCCAGCAGCTTCGGCCTAGCGGAGACACAAGAGACCCAGTACTTC

J gene: TRBJ1-2
D gene: .
V gene: TRBV7-2
clone size: once
CDR3 protein: CASSPGTNYGYTF
CDR3 DNA: TGTGCCAGCAGCCCCGGAACTAACTATGGCTACACCTTC